What follows is one T cell receptor (beta chain) and its context. This may be a read error: a much more frequent sequence differs by one nucleotide. Documented time point: newly diagnosed GD, antithyroid drugs for less than 3 months. After RNA was extracted from PBMCs, the TCR library was made from it. V gave up 5 bases and J gave up 7 bases, with 25 bases separating them. The CDR3 spans 17 residues. Germline CDR1 SGHAT, CDR2 FQNNGV. The sample is drawn from a study of regulatory T cells in long-lasting Graves disease. Library construction for TCR beta used iRepertoire HTBI primers and Arm-PCR of CDR3 regions. TCRdb re-analysed the multiplex PCR reads in MiXCR, keeping a single row per CDR3 protein. The data contain about 540,000 distinct CDR3 sequences, approximately 15% of them seen just once; the ten biggest clones take up roughly 10%. These data were also filed under a second study, of T cells in Graves' hyperthyroidism and ophthalmopathy.

This sequence was found in a young man with Graves disease. V is TRBV11-2 and J is TRBJ2-3; unclear D gene. Sequencing was performed on peripheral blood mononuclear cells (PBMCs), taken at new diagnosis, from a patient treated with antithyroid drugs. CDR3 bases: TGTGCCAGCAGCCCCTACCGATACGGCCCCACGGCGAATACGCAGTATTTT. It encodes CASSPYRYGPTANTQYF.